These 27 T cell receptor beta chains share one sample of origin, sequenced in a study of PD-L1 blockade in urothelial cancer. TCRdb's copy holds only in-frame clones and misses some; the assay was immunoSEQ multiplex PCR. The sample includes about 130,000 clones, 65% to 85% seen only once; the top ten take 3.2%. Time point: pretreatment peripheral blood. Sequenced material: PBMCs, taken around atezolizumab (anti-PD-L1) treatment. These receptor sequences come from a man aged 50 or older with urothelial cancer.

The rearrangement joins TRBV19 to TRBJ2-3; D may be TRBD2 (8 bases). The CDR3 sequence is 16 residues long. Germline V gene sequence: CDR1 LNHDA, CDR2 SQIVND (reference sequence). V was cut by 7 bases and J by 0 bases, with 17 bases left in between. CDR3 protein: CASTDRGGQSTDTQYF. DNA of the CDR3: TGTGCCAGTACCGATCGGGGGGGACAGAGCACAGATACGCAGTATTTT.

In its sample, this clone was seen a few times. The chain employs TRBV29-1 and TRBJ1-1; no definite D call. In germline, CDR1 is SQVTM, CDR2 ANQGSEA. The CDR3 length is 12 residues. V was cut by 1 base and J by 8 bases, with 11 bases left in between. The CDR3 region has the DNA TGCAGCGTTGAAGGGGAGGGAGGCGAAGCTTTCTTT. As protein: CSVEGEGGEAFF.

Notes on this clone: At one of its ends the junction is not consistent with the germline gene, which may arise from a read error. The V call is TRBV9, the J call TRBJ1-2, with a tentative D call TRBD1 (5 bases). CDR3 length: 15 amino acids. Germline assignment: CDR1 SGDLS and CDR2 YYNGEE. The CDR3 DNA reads TGTGCCAGCAGCGTAGCGGACATTCCTAAGTATGGCTACACCTTC. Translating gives CASSVADIPKYGYTF.

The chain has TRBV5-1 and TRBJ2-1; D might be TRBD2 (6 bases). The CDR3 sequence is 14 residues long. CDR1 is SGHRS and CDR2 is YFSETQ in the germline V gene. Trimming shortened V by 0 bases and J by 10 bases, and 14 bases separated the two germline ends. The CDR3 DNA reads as TGCGCCAGCAGCTTGGGTAGCGGCCTCCTCGAGCAGTTCTTC. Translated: CASSLGSGLLEQFF.

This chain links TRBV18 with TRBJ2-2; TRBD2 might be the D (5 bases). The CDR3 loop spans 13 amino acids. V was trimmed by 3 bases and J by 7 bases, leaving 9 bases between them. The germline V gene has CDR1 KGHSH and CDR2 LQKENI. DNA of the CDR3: TGTGCCAGCTCACCGGAGGTTCGCGGGGAGCTGTTTTTT. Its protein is CASSPEVRGELFF.

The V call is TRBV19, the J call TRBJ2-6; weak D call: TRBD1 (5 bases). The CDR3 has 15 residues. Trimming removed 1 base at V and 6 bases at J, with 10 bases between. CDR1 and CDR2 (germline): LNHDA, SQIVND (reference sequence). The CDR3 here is CASSIGGNKANVLTF. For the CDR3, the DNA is TGTGCCAGTAGTATAGGGGGCAACAAGGCCAACGTCCTGACTTTC.

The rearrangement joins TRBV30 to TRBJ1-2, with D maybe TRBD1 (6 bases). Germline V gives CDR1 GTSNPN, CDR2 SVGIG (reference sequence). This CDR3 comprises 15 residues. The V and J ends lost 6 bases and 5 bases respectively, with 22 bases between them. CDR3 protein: CACHRGGANTYGYTF. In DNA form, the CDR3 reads TGTGCCTGCCACCGCGGGGGCGCGAATACTTATGGCTACACCTTC.

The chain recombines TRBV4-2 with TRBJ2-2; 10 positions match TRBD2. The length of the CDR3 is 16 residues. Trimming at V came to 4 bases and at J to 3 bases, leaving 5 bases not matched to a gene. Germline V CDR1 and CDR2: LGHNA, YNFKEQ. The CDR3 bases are TGTGCCAGCAGCCTCCGACTAGCGGGCCACACCGGGGAGCTGTTTTTT. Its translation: CASSLRLAGHTGELFF.

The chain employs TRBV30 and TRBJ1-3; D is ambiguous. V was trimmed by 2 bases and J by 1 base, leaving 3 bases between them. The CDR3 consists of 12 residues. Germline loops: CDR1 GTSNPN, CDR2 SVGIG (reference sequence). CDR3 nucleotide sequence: TGTGCCTGGAGTCTATCTGGAAACACCATATATTTT. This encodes CAWSLSGNTIYF.

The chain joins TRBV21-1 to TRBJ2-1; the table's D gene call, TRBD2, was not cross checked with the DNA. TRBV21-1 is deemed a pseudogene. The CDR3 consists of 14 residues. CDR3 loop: CASSIGTPYNEQFF. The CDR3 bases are TGTGCCAGCAGCATAGGGACTCCCTACAATGAGCAGTTCTTC.

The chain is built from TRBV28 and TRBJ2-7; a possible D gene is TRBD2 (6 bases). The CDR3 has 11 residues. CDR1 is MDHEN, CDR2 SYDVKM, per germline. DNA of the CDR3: TGTGCAGGAGGGGCCGCATACGAGCAGTACTTC. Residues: CAGGAAYEQYF.

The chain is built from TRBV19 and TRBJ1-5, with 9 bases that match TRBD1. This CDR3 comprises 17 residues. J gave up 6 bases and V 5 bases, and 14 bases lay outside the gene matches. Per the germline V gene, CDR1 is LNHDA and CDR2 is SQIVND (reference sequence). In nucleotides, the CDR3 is TGTGCCAGTAGTGGGGAACTCGGGACAGGGTGGTTTCAGCCCCAGCATTTT. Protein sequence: CASSGELGTGWFQPQHF.

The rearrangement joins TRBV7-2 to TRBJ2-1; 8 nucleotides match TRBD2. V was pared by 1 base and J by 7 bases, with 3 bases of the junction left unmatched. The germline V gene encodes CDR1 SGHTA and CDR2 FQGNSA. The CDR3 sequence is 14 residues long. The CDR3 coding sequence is TGTGCCAGCAGCTTAGGAGCGGGAGTTAATGAGCAGTTCTTC. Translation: CASSLGAGVNEQFF. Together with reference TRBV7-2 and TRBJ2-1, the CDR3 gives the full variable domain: GAGVSQSPSNKVTEKGKDVELRCDPISGHTALYWYRQSLGQGLEFLIYFQGNSAPDKSGLPSDRFSAERTGGSVSTLTIQRTQQEDSAVYLCASSLGAGVNEQFFGPGTRLTVL.

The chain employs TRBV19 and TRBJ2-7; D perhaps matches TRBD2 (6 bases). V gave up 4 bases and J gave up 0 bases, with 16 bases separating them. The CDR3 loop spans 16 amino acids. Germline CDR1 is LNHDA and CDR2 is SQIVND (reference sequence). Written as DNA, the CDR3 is TGTGCCAGTAGTAGCTATAGCGGATCCAGCTCCTACGAGCAGTACTTC. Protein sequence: CASSSYSGSSSYEQYF.

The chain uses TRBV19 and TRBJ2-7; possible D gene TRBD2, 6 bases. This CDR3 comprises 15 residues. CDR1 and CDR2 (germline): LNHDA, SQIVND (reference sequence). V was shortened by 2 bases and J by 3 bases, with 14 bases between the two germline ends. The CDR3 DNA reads TGTGCCAGTAGTATAAAAACTAGCCGGATCTACGAGCAGTACTTC. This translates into CASSIKTSRIYEQYF.

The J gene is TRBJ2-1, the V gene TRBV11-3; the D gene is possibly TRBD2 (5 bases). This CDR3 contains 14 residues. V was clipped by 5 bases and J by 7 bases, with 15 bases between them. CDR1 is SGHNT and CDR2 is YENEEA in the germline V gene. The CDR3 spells CASSPSFAGNEQFF. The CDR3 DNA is TGTGCCAGCAGCCCCTCGTTTGCGGGTAATGAGCAGTTCTTC.

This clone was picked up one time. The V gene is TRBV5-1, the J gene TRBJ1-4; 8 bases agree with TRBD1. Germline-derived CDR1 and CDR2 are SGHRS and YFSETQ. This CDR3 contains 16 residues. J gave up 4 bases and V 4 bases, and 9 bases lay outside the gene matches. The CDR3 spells CASSILQGGGNEKLFF. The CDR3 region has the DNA TGCGCCAGCAGCATACTACAGGGGGGGGGTAATGAAAAACTGTTTTTT.

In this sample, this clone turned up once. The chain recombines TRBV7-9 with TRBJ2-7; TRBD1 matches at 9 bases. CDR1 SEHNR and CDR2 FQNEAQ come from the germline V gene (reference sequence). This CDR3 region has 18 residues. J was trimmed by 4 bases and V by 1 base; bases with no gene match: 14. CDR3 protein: CASSLGLYGTGTSYEQYF. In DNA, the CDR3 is TGTGCCAGCAGCTTAGGGTTATATGGGACAGGGACGTCATACGAGCAGTACTTC.

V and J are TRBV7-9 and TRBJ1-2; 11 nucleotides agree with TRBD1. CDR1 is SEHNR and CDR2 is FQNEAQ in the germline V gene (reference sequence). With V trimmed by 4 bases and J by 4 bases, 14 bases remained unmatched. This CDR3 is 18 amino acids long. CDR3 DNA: TGTGCCAGCAGCTCCAAAGGTGTCGGACAGGGGGCAAGCTATGGCTACACCTTC. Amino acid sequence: CASSSKGVGQGASYGYTF.

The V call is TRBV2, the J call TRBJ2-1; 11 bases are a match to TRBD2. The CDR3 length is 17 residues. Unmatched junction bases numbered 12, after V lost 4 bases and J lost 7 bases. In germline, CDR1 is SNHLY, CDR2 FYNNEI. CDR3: CASSVLVTSGMGNEQFF. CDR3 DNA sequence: TGTGCCAGCAGTGTGTTGGTGACTAGCGGGATGGGGAATGAGCAGTTCTTC. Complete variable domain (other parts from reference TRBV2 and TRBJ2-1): EPEVTQTPSHQVTQMGQEVILRCVPISNHLYFYWYRQILGQKVEFLVSFYNNEISEKSEIFDDQFSVERPDGSNFTLKIRSTKLEDSAMYFCASSVLVTSGMGNEQFFGPGTRLTVL.

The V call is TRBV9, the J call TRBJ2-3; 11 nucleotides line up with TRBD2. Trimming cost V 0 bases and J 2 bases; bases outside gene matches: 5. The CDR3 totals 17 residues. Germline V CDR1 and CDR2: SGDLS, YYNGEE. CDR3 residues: CASSVAGLAVLTDTQYF. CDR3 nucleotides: TGTGCCAGCAGCGTAGCGGGACTAGCGGTTCTCACAGATACGCAGTATTTT.

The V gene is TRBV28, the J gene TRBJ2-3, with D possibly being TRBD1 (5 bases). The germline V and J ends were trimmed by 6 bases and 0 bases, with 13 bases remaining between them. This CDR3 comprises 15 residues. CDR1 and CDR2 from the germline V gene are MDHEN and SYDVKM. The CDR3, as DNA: TGTGCCAGCAGACGATTCAGGGAAAGCACAGATACGCAGTATTTT. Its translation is CASRRFRESTDTQYF. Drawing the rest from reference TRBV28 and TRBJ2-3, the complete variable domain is DVKVTQSSRYLVKRTGEKVFLECVQDMDHENMFWYRQDPGLGLRLIYFSYDVKMKEKGDIPEGYSVSREKKERFSLILESASTNQTSMYLCASRRFRESTDTQYFGPGTRLTVL.

CDR3 amino acids: CASSQMTGMGEQYF. As DNA, the CDR3 is TGTGCCAGCAGCCAAATGACAGGGATGGGCGAGCAGTACTTC. The V and J genes are TRBV9 and TRBJ2-7, with 7 bases fitting TRBD1. The V gene's germline CDR1 is SGDLS and CDR2 YYNGEE. After removal of 4 bases from V and 6 bases from J, the junction contained 10 bases not matched to a gene. The CDR3 covers 14 residues.

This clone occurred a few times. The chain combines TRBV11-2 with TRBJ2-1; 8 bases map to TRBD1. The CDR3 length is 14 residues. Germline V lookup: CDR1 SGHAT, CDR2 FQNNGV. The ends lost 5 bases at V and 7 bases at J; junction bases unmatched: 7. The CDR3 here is CASSTYRGLNEQFF. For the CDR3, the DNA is TGTGCCAGCAGCACATACAGGGGGTTAAATGAGCAGTTCTTC.

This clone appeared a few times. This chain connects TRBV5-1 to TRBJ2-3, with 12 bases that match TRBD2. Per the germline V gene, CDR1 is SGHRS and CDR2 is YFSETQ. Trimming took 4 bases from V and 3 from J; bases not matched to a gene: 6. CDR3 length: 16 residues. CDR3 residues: CASSRTGTSGTDTQYF. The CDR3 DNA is TGCGCCAGCAGCCGCACCGGGACTAGCGGGACAGATACGCAGTATTTT.

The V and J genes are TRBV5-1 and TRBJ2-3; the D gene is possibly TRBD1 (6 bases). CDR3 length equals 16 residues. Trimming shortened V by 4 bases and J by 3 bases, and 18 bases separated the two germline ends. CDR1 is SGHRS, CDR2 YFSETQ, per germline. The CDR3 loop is CASSTAVTGPTDTQYF. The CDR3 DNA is TGCGCCAGCAGCACGGCGGTCACAGGGCCAACAGATACGCAGTATTTT. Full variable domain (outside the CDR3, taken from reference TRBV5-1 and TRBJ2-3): KAGVTQTPRYLIKTRGQQVTLSCSPISGHRSVSWYQQTPGQGLQFLFEYFSETQRNKGNFPGRFSGRQFSNSRSEMNVSTLELGDSALYLCASSTAVTGPTDTQYFGPGTRLTVL.

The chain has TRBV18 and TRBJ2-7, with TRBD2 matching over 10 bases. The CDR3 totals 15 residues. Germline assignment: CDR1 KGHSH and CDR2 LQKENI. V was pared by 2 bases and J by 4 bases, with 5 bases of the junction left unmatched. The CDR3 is CASSPAAGGPYEQYF. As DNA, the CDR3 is TGTGCCAGCTCACCAGCAGCGGGAGGGCCTTACGAGCAGTACTTC.